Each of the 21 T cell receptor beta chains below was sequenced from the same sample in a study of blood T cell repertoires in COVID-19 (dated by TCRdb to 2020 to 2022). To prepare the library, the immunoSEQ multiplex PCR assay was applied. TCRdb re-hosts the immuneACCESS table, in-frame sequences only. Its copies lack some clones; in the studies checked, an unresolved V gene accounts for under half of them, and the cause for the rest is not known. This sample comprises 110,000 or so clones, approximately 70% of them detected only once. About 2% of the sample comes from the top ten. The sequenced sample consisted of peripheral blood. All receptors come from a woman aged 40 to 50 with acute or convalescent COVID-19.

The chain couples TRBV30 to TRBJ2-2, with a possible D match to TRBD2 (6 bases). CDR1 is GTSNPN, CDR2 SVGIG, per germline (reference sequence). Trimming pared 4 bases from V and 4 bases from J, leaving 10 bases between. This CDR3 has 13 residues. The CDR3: CAWMGGLTGELFF. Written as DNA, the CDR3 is TGTGCCTGGATGGGGGGACTCACCGGGGAGCTGTTTTTT.

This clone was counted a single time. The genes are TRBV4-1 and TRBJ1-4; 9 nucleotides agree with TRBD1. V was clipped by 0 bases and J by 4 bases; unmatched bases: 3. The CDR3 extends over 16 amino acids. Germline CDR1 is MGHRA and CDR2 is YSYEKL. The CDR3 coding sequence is TGCGCCAGCAGCCAAGAGGGACAGGGCGTTAATGAAAAACTGTTTTTT. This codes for CASSQEGQGVNEKLFF.

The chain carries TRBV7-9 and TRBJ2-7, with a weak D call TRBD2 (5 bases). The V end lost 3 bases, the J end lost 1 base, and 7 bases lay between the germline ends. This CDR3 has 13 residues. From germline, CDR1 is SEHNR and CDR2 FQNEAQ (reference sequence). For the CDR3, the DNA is TGTGCCAGCAGCTTTGGGGAGTCCTACGAGCAGTACTTC. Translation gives CASSFGESYEQYF.

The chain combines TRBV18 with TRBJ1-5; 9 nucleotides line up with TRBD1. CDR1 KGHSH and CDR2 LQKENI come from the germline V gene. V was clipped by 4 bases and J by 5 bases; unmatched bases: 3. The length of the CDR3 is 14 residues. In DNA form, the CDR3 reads TGTGCCAGCTCACAGGGACAGGGCTATCAGCCCCAGCATTTT. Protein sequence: CASSQGQGYQPQHF. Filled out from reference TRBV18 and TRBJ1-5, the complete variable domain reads NAGVMQNPRHLVRRRGQEARLRCSPMKGHSHVYWYRQLPEEGLKFMVYLQKENIIDESGMPKERFSAEFPKEGPSILRIQQVVRGDSAAYFCASSQGQGYQPQHFGDGTRLSIL.

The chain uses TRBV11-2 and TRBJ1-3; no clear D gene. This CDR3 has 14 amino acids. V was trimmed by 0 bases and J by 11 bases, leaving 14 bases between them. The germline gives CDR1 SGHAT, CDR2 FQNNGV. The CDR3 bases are TGTGCCAGCAGCTTAGAGAGGTCCAGACTCGCCATATATTTT. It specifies CASSLERSRLAIYF. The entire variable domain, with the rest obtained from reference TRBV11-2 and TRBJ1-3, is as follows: EAGVAQSPRYKIIEKRQSVAFWCNPISGHATLYWYQQILGQGPKLLIQFQNNGVVDDSQLPKDRFSAERLKGVDSTLKIQPAKLEDSAVYLCASSLERSRLAIYFGEGSWLTVV.

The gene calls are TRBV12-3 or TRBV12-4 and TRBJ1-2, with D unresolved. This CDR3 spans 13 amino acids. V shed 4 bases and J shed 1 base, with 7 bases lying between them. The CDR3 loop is CASSYTINYGYTF. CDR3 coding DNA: TGTGCCAGCAGTTACACGATTAACTATGGCTACACCTTC.

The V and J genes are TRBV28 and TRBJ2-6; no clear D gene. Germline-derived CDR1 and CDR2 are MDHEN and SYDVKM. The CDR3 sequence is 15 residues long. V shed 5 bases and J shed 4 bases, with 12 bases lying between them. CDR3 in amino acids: CASSPRGLGANVLTF. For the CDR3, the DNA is TGTGCCAGCAGTCCCCGTGGCCTGGGGGCCAACGTCCTGACTTTC.

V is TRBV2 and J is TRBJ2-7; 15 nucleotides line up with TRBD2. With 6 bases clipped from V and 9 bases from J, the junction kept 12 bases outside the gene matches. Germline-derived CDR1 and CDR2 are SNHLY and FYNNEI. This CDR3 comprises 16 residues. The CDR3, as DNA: TGTGCCAGCAGCCCACGGTCGGGGACTAGCGGGGGGCTGCAGTACTTC. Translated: CASSPRSGTSGGLQYF.

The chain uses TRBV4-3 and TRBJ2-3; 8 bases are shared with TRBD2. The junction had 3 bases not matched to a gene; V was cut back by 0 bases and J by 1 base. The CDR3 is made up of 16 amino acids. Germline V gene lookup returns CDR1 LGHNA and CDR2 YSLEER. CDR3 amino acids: CASSQDRRGGTDTQYF. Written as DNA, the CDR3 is TGCGCCAGCAGCCAAGATCGGCGGGGGGGCACAGATACGCAGTATTTT.

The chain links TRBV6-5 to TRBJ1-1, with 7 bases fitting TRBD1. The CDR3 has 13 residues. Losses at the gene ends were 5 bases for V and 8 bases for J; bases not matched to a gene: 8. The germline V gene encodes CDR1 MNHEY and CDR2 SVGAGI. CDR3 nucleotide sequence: TGTGCCAGCAGTATCCACAGGGGTAGGGAAGCTTTCTTT. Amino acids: CASSIHRGREAFF.

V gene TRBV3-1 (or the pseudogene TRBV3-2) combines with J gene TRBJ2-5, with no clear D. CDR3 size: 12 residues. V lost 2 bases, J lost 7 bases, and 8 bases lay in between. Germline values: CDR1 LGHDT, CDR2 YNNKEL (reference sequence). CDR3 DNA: TGTGCCAGCAGCCAAAAGCACCTGACCCAGTACTTC. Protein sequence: CASSQKHLTQYF.

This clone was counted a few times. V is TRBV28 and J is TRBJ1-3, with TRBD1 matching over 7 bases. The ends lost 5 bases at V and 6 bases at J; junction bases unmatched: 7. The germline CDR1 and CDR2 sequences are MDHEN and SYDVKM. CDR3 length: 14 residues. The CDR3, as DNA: TGTGCCAGCAGTCGAACAGGGGTGGAAAACACCATATATTTT. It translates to CASSRTGVENTIYF.

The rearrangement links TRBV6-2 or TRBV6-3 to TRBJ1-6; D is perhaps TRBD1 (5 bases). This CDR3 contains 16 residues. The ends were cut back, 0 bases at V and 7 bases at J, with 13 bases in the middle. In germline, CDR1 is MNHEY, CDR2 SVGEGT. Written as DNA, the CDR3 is TGTGCCAGCAGTTACTCTTCAGGGTATACGAATTCACCCCTCCACTTT. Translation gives CASSYSSGYTNSPLHF.

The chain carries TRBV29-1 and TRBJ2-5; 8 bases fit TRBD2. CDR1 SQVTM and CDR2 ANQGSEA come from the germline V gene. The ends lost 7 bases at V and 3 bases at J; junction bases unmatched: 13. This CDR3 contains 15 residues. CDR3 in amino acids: CSAYGLSGAKETQYF. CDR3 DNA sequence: TGCAGCGCCTATGGCCTTAGCGGGGCGAAAGAGACCCAGTACTTC.

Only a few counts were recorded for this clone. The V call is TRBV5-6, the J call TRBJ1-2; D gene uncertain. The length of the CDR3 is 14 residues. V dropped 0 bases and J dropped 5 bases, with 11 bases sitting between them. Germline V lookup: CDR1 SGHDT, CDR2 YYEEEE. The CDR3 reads CASSLEAGPYGYTF. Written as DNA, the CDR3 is TGTGCCAGCAGCTTGGAGGCAGGCCCTTATGGCTACACCTTC.

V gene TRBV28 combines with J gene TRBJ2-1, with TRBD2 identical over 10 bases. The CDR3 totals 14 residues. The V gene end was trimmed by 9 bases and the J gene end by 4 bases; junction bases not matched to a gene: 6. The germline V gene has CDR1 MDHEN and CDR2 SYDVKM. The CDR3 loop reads CASHLAGAYNEQFF. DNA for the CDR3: TGTGCCAGTCATCTAGCGGGGGCTTACAATGAGCAGTTCTTC.

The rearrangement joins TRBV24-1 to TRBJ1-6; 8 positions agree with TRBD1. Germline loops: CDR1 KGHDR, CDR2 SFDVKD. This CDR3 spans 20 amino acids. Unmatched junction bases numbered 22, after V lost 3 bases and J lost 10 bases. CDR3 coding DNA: TGTGCCACCAGTGATGCCCACACAGGGGGGGGGCGCAAAATAGAATCACCCCTCCACTTT. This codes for CATSDAHTGGGRKIESPLHF.

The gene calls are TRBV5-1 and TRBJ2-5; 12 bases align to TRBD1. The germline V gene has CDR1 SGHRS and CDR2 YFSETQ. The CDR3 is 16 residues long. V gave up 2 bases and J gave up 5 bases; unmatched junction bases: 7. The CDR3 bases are TGCGCCAGCAGCTTTGGGACAGGGGGCGAGGAGGAGACCCAGTACTTC. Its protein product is CASSFGTGGEEETQYF. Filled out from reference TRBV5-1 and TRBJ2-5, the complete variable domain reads KAGVTQTPRYLIKTRGQQVTLSCSPISGHRSVSWYQQTPGQGLQFLFEYFSETQRNKGNFPGRFSGRQFSNSRSEMNVSTLELGDSALYLCASSFGTGGEEETQYFGPGTRLLVL.

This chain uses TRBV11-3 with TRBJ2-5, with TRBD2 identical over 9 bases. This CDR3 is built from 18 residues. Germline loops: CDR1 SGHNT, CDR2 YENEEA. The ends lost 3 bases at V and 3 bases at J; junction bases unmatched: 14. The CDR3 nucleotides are TGTGCCAGCAGCTTCCCCCAGGCGGGGGGGCCGAAAAAAGAGACCCAGTACTTC. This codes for CASSFPQAGGPKKETQYF.

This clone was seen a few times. CDR3 residues: CASREGGATQETQYF. The CDR3 DNA sequence: TGCGCCAGCAGAGAGGGGGGGGCTACCCAAGAGACCCAGTACTTC. The chain uses TRBV4-3 and TRBJ2-5; a weak D match, TRBD2 (7 bases). The CDR3 runs 15 residues. Trimming took off 6 bases at V and 1 base at J, with 15 bases between the two ends. Looked up from germline, CDR1 is LGHNA and CDR2 is YSLEER.

The CDR3 here is CASSGGAQGASTDTQYF. DNA of the CDR3: TGTGCCAGCTCAGGGGGCGCTCAGGGGGCTAGCACAGATACGCAGTATTTT. The chain joins TRBV28 to TRBJ2-3; 8 nucleotides align to TRBD1. CDR1 and CDR2 from the germline V gene are MDHEN and SYDVKM. Trimming at V came to 8 bases and at J to 0 bases, leaving 13 bases not matched to a gene. The CDR3 loop spans 17 amino acids.